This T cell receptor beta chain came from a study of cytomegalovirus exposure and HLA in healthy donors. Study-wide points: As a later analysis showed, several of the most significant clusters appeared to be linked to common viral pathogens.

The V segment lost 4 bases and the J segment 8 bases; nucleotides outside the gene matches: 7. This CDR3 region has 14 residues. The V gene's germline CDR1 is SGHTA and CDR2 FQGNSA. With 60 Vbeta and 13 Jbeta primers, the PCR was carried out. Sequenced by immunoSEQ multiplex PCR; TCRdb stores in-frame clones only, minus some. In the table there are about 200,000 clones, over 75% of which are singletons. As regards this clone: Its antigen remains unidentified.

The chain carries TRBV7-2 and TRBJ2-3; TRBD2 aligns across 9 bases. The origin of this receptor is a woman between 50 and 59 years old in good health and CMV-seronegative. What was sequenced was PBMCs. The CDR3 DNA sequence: TGTGCCAGCAGCTCGGGTAGCGGGAGCGGTACGCAGTATTTT. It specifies CASSSGSGSGTQYF.